The 14 T cell receptor beta chains presented below share a single source sample, sequenced in a study of cytomegalovirus exposure and HLA in healthy donors. PCR used 60 Vbeta primers and 13 Jbeta primers. The data were produced by immunoSEQ multiplex PCR, yet TCRdb's version contains in-frame clones alone and is incomplete. The sample has under 65,000 clones, about 80% seen once. Sequencing input: PBMCs. All receptors come from a man aged 50 or older in good health and CMV-seronegative.

The rearrangement uses TRBV25-1 and TRBJ2-2; TRBD1 aligns across 7 bases. This CDR3 has 14 residues. Trimming at V came to 8 bases and at J to 4 bases, leaving 7 bases not matched to a gene. Germline V CDR1 and CDR2: MGHDK, SYGVNS. For the CDR3, the DNA is TGTGCCAGCGCTGGGACAGTGCCCACCGGGGAGCTGTTTTTT. Translated, it gives CASAGTVPTGELFF. Looking up the rest from reference TRBV25-1 and TRBJ2-2 gives the full variable domain: EADIYQTPRYLVIGTGKKITLECSQTMGHDKMYWYQQDPGMELHLIHYSYGVNSTEKGDLSSESTVSRIRTEHFPLTLESARPSHTSQYLCASAGTVPTGELFFGEGSRLTVL.

The V call is TRBV19, the J call TRBJ1-2, with D unresolved. This CDR3 is built from 14 residues. Germline V gene lookup returns CDR1 LNHDA and CDR2 SQIVND (reference sequence). Trimming took 4 bases from V and 5 from J, leaving 14 bases between them. CDR3 in DNA: TGTGCCAGTAGTAGGCAGGCCTCGGCTTATGGCTACACCTTC. This encodes CASSRQASAYGYTF.

This chain links TRBV19 with TRBJ1-1; D is perhaps TRBD1 (5 bases). CDR1 and CDR2 (germline): LNHDA, SQIVND (reference sequence). The ends were cut back, 4 bases at V and 0 bases at J, with 9 bases in the middle. The length of the CDR3 is 14 residues. CDR3 sequence reads: CASSTRQLNTEAFF. CDR3 DNA sequence: TGTGCCAGTAGTACGCGACAGTTGAACACTGAAGCTTTCTTT.

V usage is TRBV7-2 and J usage is TRBJ1-6, with D tentatively TRBD1 (5 bases). The germline gives CDR1 SGHTA, CDR2 FQGNSA. This CDR3 spans 16 amino acids. Between the trimmed V and J ends, which lost 0 bases and 3 bases, there was a span of 9 bases. CDR3 sequence (DNA): TGTGCCAGCAGCTTAGCCGGGCAGGGCTATAATTCACCCCTCCACTTT. Translation: CASSLAGQGYNSPLHF.

This chain uses TRBV29-1 with TRBJ2-1; 14 bases line up with TRBD2. Unmatched junction bases numbered 5, after V lost 3 bases and J lost 7 bases. The CDR3 runs 15 residues. Germline lookup yields CDR1 SQVTM and CDR2 ANQGSEA. DNA of the CDR3: TGCAGCGTTGAGCGACTAGCGGGGGGGGGAAATGAGCAGTTCTTC. This encodes CSVERLAGGGNEQFF.

This rearrangement joins TRBV21-1 to TRBJ2-7; the listed D gene, TRBD2, was not tested against the DNA. TRBV21-1 is labeled a pseudogene. There are 14 residues in the CDR3. CDR3 loop: CASSRGPATYEQYF. CDR3 nucleotide sequence: TGTGCCAGCAGCCGAGGGCCGGCGACCTACGAGCAGTACTTC.

V gene TRBV7-2 combines with J gene TRBJ1-3; D might be TRBD1 (6 bases). Germline CDR1 is SGHTA and CDR2 is FQGNSA. The CDR3 contains 16 residues. V was pared by 2 bases and J by 4 bases, with 15 bases between. The CDR3 region is CASSLTEAGAGNTIYF. The CDR3 DNA follows: TGTGCCAGCAGCTTAACGGAAGCAGGGGCCGGAAACACCATATATTTT.

This rearrangement joins TRBV14 to TRBJ2-6, with D possibly matching TRBD1 (5 bases). Deletions cut 3 bases from V and 0 bases from J, with 12 bases between. The CDR3 spans 17 residues. Per the germline V gene, CDR1 is SGHDN and CDR2 is FVKESK. CDR3 DNA: TGTGCCAGCAGCCAGGCAGGGTGGATCTCTGGGGCCAACGTCCTGACTTTC. Protein: CASSQAGWISGANVLTF.

The V gene is TRBV7-2, the J gene TRBJ1-2; TRBD1 might be the D (6 bases). The CDR3 has 14 residues. V shed 1 base and J shed 8 bases, with 14 bases lying between them. CDR1 and CDR2 from the germline V gene are SGHTA and FQGNSA. DNA for the CDR3: TGTGCCAGCAGCTTAGGGACAGTGGGTTACGGCTACACCTTC. Protein sequence: CASSLGTVGYGYTF.

The chain has TRBV23-1 and TRBJ2-1; D gene uncertain. TRBV23-1 is sorted into the ORF group, with uncertain function. The CDR3 is made up of 15 amino acids. CDR3 nucleotides: TGCGCGAACAAAACGTTATGGAGCTCCTACAATGAGCAGTTCTTC. It specifies CANKTLWSSYNEQFF.

The V and J genes are TRBV5-1 and TRBJ2-2, with TRBD1 identical over 10 bases. The length of the CDR3 is 14 residues. V gave up 9 bases and J gave up 5 bases; unmatched junction bases: 7. From germline, CDR1 is SGHRS and CDR2 YFSETQ. CDR3 sequence reads: CATGTGESTGELFF. The CDR3 DNA is TGCGCCACCGGGACAGGGGAGTCGACCGGGGAGCTGTTTTTT.

The chain is built from TRBV15 and TRBJ1-5; maybe TRBD1 (5 bases). Looked up from germline, CDR1 is LNHNV and CDR2 is YYDKDF (reference sequence). The CDR3 runs 13 residues. Trimming took off 0 bases at V and 7 bases at J, with 7 bases between the two ends. CDR3 in amino acids: CATSREGVQPQHF. In nucleotides, the CDR3 is TGTGCCACCAGCAGAGAAGGGGTCCAGCCCCAGCATTTT.

The chain employs TRBV6-5 and TRBJ2-1, with 11 bases aligning to TRBD2. Trimming at V came to 8 bases and at J to 6 bases, leaving 6 bases not matched to a gene. CDR1 is MNHEY and CDR2 is SVGAGI in the germline V gene. The CDR3 is 14 amino acids. The DNA for the CDR3 is TGTGCCAGCGGCCTTAGCGGGGGGGTCAATGAGCAGTTCTTC. Translation gives CASGLSGGVNEQFF.

The rearrangement uses TRBV6-5 and TRBJ2-5, with no clear D. V was pared by 0 bases and J by 1 base, with 9 bases between. Germline V lookup: CDR1 MNHEY, CDR2 SVGAGI. This CDR3 region has 15 residues. CDR3 loop: CASSYSPRTQETQYF. For the CDR3, the DNA is TGTGCCAGCAGTTACTCGCCGCGTACCCAAGAGACCCAGTACTTC.